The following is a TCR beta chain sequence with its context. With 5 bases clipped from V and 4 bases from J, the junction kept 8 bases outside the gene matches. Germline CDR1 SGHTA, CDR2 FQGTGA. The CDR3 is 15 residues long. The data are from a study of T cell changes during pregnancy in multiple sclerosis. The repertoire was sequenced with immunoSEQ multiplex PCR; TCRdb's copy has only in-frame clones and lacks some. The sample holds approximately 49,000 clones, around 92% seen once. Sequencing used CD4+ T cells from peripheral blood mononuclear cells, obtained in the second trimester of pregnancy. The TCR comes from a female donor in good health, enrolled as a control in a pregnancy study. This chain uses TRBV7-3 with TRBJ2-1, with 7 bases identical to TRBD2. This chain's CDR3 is CASSPRLAEYNEQFF. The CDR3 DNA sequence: TGTGCCAGCAGCCCCCGGCTAGCGGAGTACAATGAGCAGTTCTTC.